A single sample gave rise to the 18 T cell receptor beta chains below, sequenced in a study of shared clonotypes between healthy human individuals. Libraries were prepared by immunoSEQ multiplex PCR; TCRdb keeps only in-frame clonotypes and omits some of them. This table holds about 1.1 million clones, around 77% found once. Sequences were obtained from memory CD4+ T cells from PBMCs. Subset denoted: CD45RA-negative fraction. The receptors come from a man aged 18-30 years in good health. Some clones in this sample may be carry-over from other donors' samples.

Of note for this clone: At the DNA level, this CDR3 is encoded by other sequences in the same sample as well. This chain uses TRBV7-3 with TRBJ2-1; 9 bases map to TRBD2. The CDR3 extends over 14 amino acids. The germline gives CDR1 SGHTA, CDR2 FQGTGA. V lost 2 bases and J lost 4; bases outside the gene matches: 0. This CDR3 is CASSLLAGYNEQFF. In DNA form, the CDR3 reads TGTGCCAGCAGCTTACTAGCGGGGTACAATGAGCAGTTCTTC.

The gene calls are TRBV2 and TRBJ2-3; D not certain. V gave up 7 bases and J gave up 2 bases, with 13 bases separating them. CDR3 length: 14 amino acids. Germline CDR1 is SNHLY and CDR2 is FYNNEI. The CDR3 protein is CASKRSENTDTQYF. CDR3 DNA sequence: TGTGCCAGCAAGAGGAGCGAAAACACAGATACGCAGTATTTT.

This clone was recorded a few times. V is TRBV6-1 and J is TRBJ2-2; 9 bases are shared with TRBD2. The CDR3 runs 15 residues. V was clipped by 2 bases and J by 8 bases; unmatched bases: 6. The V gene's germline CDR1 is MNHNS and CDR2 SASEGT. The CDR3 sequence: CASSERSGSRGELFF. In nucleotides, the CDR3 is TGTGCCAGCAGTGAACGTAGCGGGAGTCGGGGGGAGCTGTTTTTT.

The chain is built from TRBV5-1 and TRBJ1-1; D is unclear. Germline CDR1 is SGHRS and CDR2 is YFSETQ. V was clipped by 4 bases and J by 7 bases, with 14 bases between them. The CDR3 has 13 amino acids. CDR3 bases: TGCGCCAGCAGCAATCCCGGAGTAGTTGAAGCTTTCTTT. The encoded protein is CASSNPGVVEAFF.

In this sample, this clone turned up a few times. The rearrangement uses TRBV6-1 and TRBJ2-7; tentative D call: TRBD2 (6 bases). CDR3 size: 14 residues. Looked up from germline, CDR1 is MNHNS and CDR2 is SASEGT. The V and J ends lost 2 bases and 6 bases respectively, with 14 bases between them. CDR3 amino acids: CASSEIGQGGEQYF. The CDR3 DNA follows: TGTGCCAGCAGTGAAATAGGGCAGGGAGGCGAGCAGTACTTC.

The rearrangement joins TRBV28 to TRBJ1-2, with D possibly matching TRBD1 (6 bases). Germline assignment: CDR1 MDHEN and CDR2 SYDVKM. V was pared by 6 bases and J by 5 bases, with 19 bases between. The CDR3 runs to 15 residues. CDR3 in amino acids: CASSLPPGQNYGYTF. Written as DNA, the CDR3 is TGTGCCAGCAGCCTCCCCCCGGGACAAAATTATGGCTACACCTTC.

This chain connects TRBV15 to TRBJ1-5; 7 bases line up with TRBD1. Germline CDR1 is LNHNV and CDR2 is YYDKDF (reference sequence). V lost 5 bases to trimming and J lost 1 base; unmatched junction nucleotides: 17. CDR3 length equals 19 residues. CDR3 sequence reads: CATSLRQGRQGRSNQPQHF. CDR3 sequence (DNA): TGTGCCACCAGCTTACGTCAGGGCCGACAGGGACGAAGCAATCAGCCCCAGCATTTT.

The chain carries TRBV25-1 and TRBJ2-5; the D is unclear. CDR1 and CDR2 (germline): MGHDK, SYGVNS. The CDR3 loop spans 11 amino acids. Trimming pared 5 bases from V and 6 bases from J, leaving 7 bases between. The CDR3 protein is CASSNFKTQYF. As DNA, the CDR3 is TGTGCCAGCAGTAACTTTAAGACCCAGTACTTC.

Notes on this clone: Other DNA sequences in this specimen translate into the identical CDR3. The chain carries TRBV7-3 and TRBJ2-3; D not resolved. V dropped 1 base and J dropped 0 bases, with 2 bases sitting between them. The CDR3 consists of 13 residues. Germline loops: CDR1 SGHTA, CDR2 FQGTGA. CDR3 protein: CASSLSSTDTQYF. CDR3 nucleotide sequence: TGTGCCAGCAGCTTAAGTAGCACAGATACGCAGTATTTT.

The rearrangement joins TRBV11-2 to TRBJ1-2; 9 bases are a match to TRBD1. The V gene end was trimmed by 5 bases and the J gene end by 4 bases; junction bases not matched to a gene: 11. The germline CDR1 and CDR2 sequences are SGHAT and FQNNGV. The CDR3 loop spans 16 amino acids. The CDR3 loop is CASSQDSGTGSYGYTF. In DNA, the CDR3 is TGTGCCAGCAGCCAAGACTCGGGGACAGGGTCCTATGGCTACACCTTC.

The chain carries TRBV18 and TRBJ2-4; tentative D call: TRBD2 (6 bases). Germline CDR1 reads KGHSH; CDR2 reads LQKENI. Trimming left V 2 bases short and J 7 bases short, with 15 bases between. The CDR3 is 15 residues long. The CDR3 DNA is TGTGCCAGCTCACCAGAGCGGATGGCGGGGAACATTCAGTACTTC. It yields the protein CASSPERMAGNIQYF.

The gene calls are TRBV5-4 and TRBJ1-1; D gene uncertain. The CDR3 has 14 residues. Trimming shortened V by 1 base and J by 1 base, and 8 bases separated the two germline ends. Germline lookup yields CDR1 SGHNT and CDR2 YYREEE (reference sequence). The CDR3 sequence: CASSLIARNTEAFF. The CDR3 nucleotides read TGTGCCAGCAGCTTGATCGCCAGGAACACTGAAGCTTTCTTT.

The chain recombines TRBV27 with TRBJ1-5; no clear D gene. Trimming took 5 bases from V and 5 from J, leaving 10 bases between them. Looked up from germline, CDR1 is MNHEY and CDR2 is SMNVEV (reference sequence). This CDR3 is 13 amino acids long. CDR3 DNA sequence: TGTGCCAGCAGTCCGAGACGAGATCAGCCCCAGCATTTT. It codes for CASSPRRDQPQHF.

The sample holds one count of this clone. The chain is built from TRBV28 and TRBJ1-1, with D unresolved. V was cut by 2 bases and J by 4 bases, with 8 bases left in between. Germline-derived CDR1 and CDR2 are MDHEN and SYDVKM. The CDR3 is 13 amino acids. The CDR3 here is CASSLQVSTEAFF. In DNA, the CDR3 is TGTGCCAGCAGTTTACAGGTTAGCACTGAAGCTTTCTTT.

This clone appeared a few times. One base away lies a much larger clone, so this may be a sequencing read error. This rearrangement joins TRBV7-3 to TRBJ2-2, with unresolved D. The CDR3 is made up of 13 amino acids. Germline CDR1 and CDR2: SGHTA and FQGTGA. Trimming removed 1 base at V and 1 base at J, with 1 base between. CDR3 protein: CASSLMNTGELFF. CDR3 sequence (DNA): TGTGCCAGCAGCTTAATGAACACCGGGGAGCTGTTTTTT.

Concerning this clone itself: Sequence at one end of the junction differs from germline and may be a read error. The V and J genes are TRBV5-1 and TRBJ2-7; D possibly matches TRBD1 or TRBD2 (5 bases each). Germline assignment: CDR1 SGHRS and CDR2 YFSETQ. The CDR3 is 12 amino acids. The CDR3 spells CASSLDTEGKTF. The CDR3 nucleotides read TGCGCCAGCAGCTTGGATACTGAGGGGAAGACGTTC.

The chain couples TRBV28 to TRBJ2-7; no reliable D call. This CDR3 has 12 residues. V gave up 7 bases and J gave up 5 bases, with 12 bases separating them. Germline V gene sequence: CDR1 MDHEN, CDR2 SYDVKM. In nucleotides, the CDR3 is TGTGCCAGCATTGGGTGGCAAGACGAGCAGTACTTC. This translates into CASIGWQDEQYF.

The J gene is TRBJ1-1, the V gene TRBV5-6; D remains ambiguous. CDR1 is SGHDT, CDR2 YYEEEE, per germline. The CDR3 sequence is 15 residues long. V gave up 0 bases and J gave up 1 base, with 10 bases separating them. The CDR3 region is CASSLDPNTNTEAFF. CDR3 in DNA: TGTGCCAGCAGCTTGGATCCCAACACGAACACTGAAGCTTTCTTT.